This T cell receptor beta chain stems from a study of OX40 agonist ivuxolimab in advanced cancers. Study in general: The dose of intravenous ivuxolimab that patients received every 2 weeks ranged from 0.01 to 10 mg/kg. The eligibility criteria allowed prior anti-PD-1, anti-PD-L1 or anti-CTLA-4 therapy, and about 40% had some.

Study outcomes and limitations: The authors did not determine the antigen specificity of the expanded peripheral T cells.

The CDR3 consists of 13 residues. Germline V gene sequence: CDR1 MNHEY, CDR2 SMNVEV (reference sequence). V lost 5 bases to trimming and J lost 8 bases, with 15 bases between them. TCRdb keeps only in-frame clones here, not all; method: immunoSEQ multiplex PCR. In the table there are 28,000 or so clones, roughly 83% of which are singletons. Worth noting for this clone: Its antigen is unknown.

Here the sequenced sample was CD4+ or CD8+ T cells sorted from blood, taken in a trial of the OX40 agonist ivuxolimab. This chain uses TRBV27 with TRBJ1-2, with D maybe TRBD1 (6 bases). The clonotype comes from an adult with an advanced solid tumor such as melanoma, head and neck, liver or kidney cancer. DNA for the CDR3: TGTGCCAGCAGTGGGGGGCAGGGAGGCGGCTACACCTTC. Translated: CASSGGQGGGYTF.